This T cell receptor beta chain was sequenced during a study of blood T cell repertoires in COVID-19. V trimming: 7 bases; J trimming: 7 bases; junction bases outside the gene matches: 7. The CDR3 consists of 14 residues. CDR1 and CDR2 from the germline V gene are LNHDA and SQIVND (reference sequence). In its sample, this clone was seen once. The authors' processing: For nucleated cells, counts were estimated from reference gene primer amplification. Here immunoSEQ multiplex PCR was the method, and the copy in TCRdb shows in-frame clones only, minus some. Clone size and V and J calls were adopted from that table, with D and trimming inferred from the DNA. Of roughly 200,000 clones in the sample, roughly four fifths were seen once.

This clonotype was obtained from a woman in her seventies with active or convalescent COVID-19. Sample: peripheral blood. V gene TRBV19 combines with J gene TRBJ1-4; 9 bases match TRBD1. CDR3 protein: CASNTGGEGEKLFF. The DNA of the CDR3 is TGTGCCAGTAATACAGGGGGCGAGGGTGAAAAACTGTTTTTT.